Below, 3 T cell receptor beta chains from the same sample are listed, as sequenced in a study of T cells in severe cutaneous drug reactions. Sequenced patients had Stevens-Johnson syndrome or toxic epidermal necrolysis caused by carbamazepine. Bulk and single-cell libraries used iRepertoire multiplex PCR with TCR subtype-specific primers. TCRdb re-called the multiplex PCR reads and catalogs CDR3 proteins one per entry, DNA excluded. The table for this sample gives about 6,600 distinct CDR3 sequences. The material sequenced was cells from a skin blister. The receptors were sampled from a human donor with toxic epidermal necrolysis, a severe cutaneous drug reaction.

This sequence joins TRBV7-9 and TRBJ1-4. This CDR3 contains 16 residues. Germline V lookup: CDR1 SEHNR, CDR2 FQNEAQ (reference sequence). The chain's CDR3 is CASSSDKKGTNEKLFF.

This chain links TRBV28 with TRBJ2-5; absent DNA, TCRdb's TRBD1 call cannot be checked. Germline V CDR1 and CDR2: MDHEN, SYDVKM. This CDR3 is 14 amino acids long. The CDR3 loop is CASSLGGGYGTQYF.

The V gene is TRBV5-4, the J gene TRBJ2-7; TCRdb outputs TRBD1, but without DNA this stays unchecked. CDR1 and CDR2 (germline): SGHNT, YYREEE (reference sequence). The CDR3 runs to 15 residues. The CDR3: CASSPSWGGVSEQYF. Full variable domain (outside the CDR3, taken from reference TRBV5-4 and TRBJ2-7): ETGVTQSPTHLIKTRGQQVTLRCSSQSGHNTVSWYQQALGQGPQFIFQYYREEENGRGNFPPRFSGLQFPNYSSELNVNALELDDSALYLCASSPSWGGVSEQYFGPGTRLTVT.